A single sample is the source of the 12 T cell receptor beta chains below, sequenced in a study of technical replicates of blood from several donors. Assay used: immunoSEQ multiplex PCR; TCRdb lists only in-frame clones, some missing. This table holds 60,000 to 95,000 clones, 91% found once. Source material: T cells isolated from PBMCs. Receptors originate from a human donor in good health. Some clones in this sample may be carry-over from other donors' samples.

This chain links TRBV27 with TRBJ2-1, with unresolved D. In germline, CDR1 is MNHEY, CDR2 SMNVEV (reference sequence). This CDR3 has 14 amino acids. V was pared by 2 bases and J by 6 bases, with 11 bases between. The CDR3 loop is CASSLTLPGNEQFF. CDR3 sequence (DNA): TGTGCCAGCAGTTTAACGCTCCCGGGCAATGAGCAGTTCTTC.

V usage is TRBV15 and J usage is TRBJ2-7; TRBD1 is a possible D gene (5 bases). The germline gives CDR1 LNHNV, CDR2 YYDKDF (reference sequence). V lost 0 bases to trimming and J lost 3 bases, with 12 bases between them. CDR3 size: 15 residues. The CDR3 nucleotides read TGTGCCACCAGCAGAGATAGGGGCAGCTACTACGAGCAGTACTTC. Encoded protein: CATSRDRGSYYEQYF. The full variable domain, rest sourced from reference TRBV15 and TRBJ2-7, is DAMVIQNPRYQVTQFGKPVTLSCSQTLNHNVMYWYQQKSSQAPKLLFHYYDKDFNNEADTPDNFQSRRPNTSFCFLDIRSPGLGDTAMYLCATSRDRGSYYEQYFGPGTRLTVT.

V gene TRBV6-5 combines with J gene TRBJ1-5, with D unclear. Trimming removed 5 bases at V and 4 bases at J, with 12 bases between. CDR3 length: 14 residues. Germline V lookup: CDR1 MNHEY, CDR2 SVGAGI. DNA of the CDR3: TGTGCCAGCAGTCCAGACTCCCCGAATCAGCCCCAGCATTTT. This sequence encodes CASSPDSPNQPQHF.

The chain is built from TRBV28 and TRBJ2-3; TRBD2 aligns across 10 bases. Looked up from germline, CDR1 is MDHEN and CDR2 is SYDVKM. The V segment lost 6 bases and the J segment 7 bases; nucleotides outside the gene matches: 7. This CDR3 has 14 amino acids. CDR3 DNA sequence: TGTGCCAGCAGGCCGCTAGCGGGAGTATATACGCAGTATTTT. This encodes CASRPLAGVYTQYF.

The rearrangement uses TRBV15 and TRBJ2-2, with D unresolved. The CDR3 is 15 residues long. Per the germline V gene, CDR1 is LNHNV and CDR2 is YYDKDF (reference sequence). Trimming pared 0 bases from V and 3 bases from J, leaving 8 bases between. CDR3 loop: CATSRDNRHTGELFF. The CDR3 DNA sequence: TGTGCCACCAGCAGAGATAACAGACACACCGGGGAGCTGTTTTTT.

This chain's CDR3 is CAWSVQTALYGYTF. The CDR3 DNA sequence: TGTGCCTGGAGTGTACAGACAGCCCTCTATGGCTACACCTTC. V usage is TRBV30 and J usage is TRBJ1-2; the D gene is possibly TRBD1 (5 bases). This CDR3 region has 14 residues. The V and J ends lost 0 bases and 4 bases respectively, with 12 bases between them. Germline V lookup: CDR1 GTSNPN, CDR2 SVGIG (reference sequence).

In this sample, this clone turned up once. The chain couples TRBV5-1 to TRBJ2-3; the match to TRBD1 covers 8 bases. V lost 2 bases, J lost 3 bases, and 8 bases stayed unmatched. This CDR3 is 16 amino acids long. Germline V gene sequence: CDR1 SGHRS, CDR2 YFSETQ. The CDR3 DNA is TGCGCCAGCAGCTTACCCACAGGGGGGATAACAGATACGCAGTATTTT. Its protein is CASSLPTGGITDTQYF.

The gene calls are TRBV19 and TRBJ2-7, with a possible D match to TRBD2 (5 bases). Trimming removed 5 bases at V and 2 bases at J, with 10 bases between. The germline V gene encodes CDR1 LNHDA and CDR2 SQIVND (reference sequence). The CDR3 has 13 residues. CDR3 in amino acids: CASSPDLAYEQYF. CDR3 coding DNA: TGTGCCAGTAGTCCGGACTTAGCCTACGAGCAGTACTTC.

The chain uses TRBV6-1 and TRBJ2-1, with 7 bases fitting TRBD1. Germline V gene lookup returns CDR1 MNHNS and CDR2 SASEGT. The V gene end was trimmed by 6 bases and the J gene end by 1 base; junction bases not matched to a gene: 9. The CDR3 is made up of 16 amino acids. The CDR3 loop is CASRELTGRSYNEQFF. In DNA form, the CDR3 reads TGTGCCAGCAGGGAATTGACAGGGCGATCCTACAATGAGCAGTTCTTC.

As regards this clone: A junction boundary mismatches the germline segment, possibly from a read error. The J gene is TRBJ2-7, the V gene TRBV6-5; 7 bases line up with TRBD1. The CDR3 is 11 residues long. Germline V gene lookup returns CDR1 MNHEY and CDR2 SVGAGI. DNA of the CDR3: TGTGCCAGCATGGGCCTCGGGACAGTATATTTC. It specifies CASMGLGTVYF.

The chain joins TRBV6-5 to TRBJ2-7; tentative D call: TRBD2 (6 bases). The V gene lost 1 base and the J gene lost 0 bases, with 7 bases spanning the gap. The CDR3 contains 14 residues. Per germline, CDR1 MNHEY and CDR2 SVGAGI. DNA of the CDR3: TGTGCCAGCAGTTACTACGGGAGCTCCTACGAGCAGTACTTC. As protein: CASSYYGSSYEQYF.

This rearrangement joins TRBV5-4 to TRBJ2-5; D uncertain. The CDR3 totals 14 residues. The germline V gene encodes CDR1 SGHNT and CDR2 YYREEE (reference sequence). Trimming stripped 0 bases from V and 1 base from J, with 7 bases between. CDR3 nucleotides: TGTGCCAGCAGCTTGGAATGGAGCCAAGAGACCCAGTACTTC. Residues: CASSLEWSQETQYF.